This TCR beta chain was observed in a study of regulatory T cells in long-lasting Graves disease. Study overall: Over-5-year antithyroid drug use with positive TSH receptor antibodies defined persistent Graves' disease in the study.

Many counts were recorded for this clonotype. Combining iRepertoire HTBI primers with Arm-PCR of CDR3 regions, the authors built TCR beta libraries. TCRdb called the multiplex PCR reads again in MiXCR, with one record for every CDR3 protein. The sample records around 430,000 distinct CDR3 sequences, less than 25% being singletons. The CDR3 is 13 amino acids. V shed 10 bases and J shed 0 bases, with 12 bases lying between them. Time point defined: persistent/refractory GD, antithyroid drugs over 5 years with positive TRAb. Isolated PBMC RNA provided the starting material for the TCR library. Patients were enrolled at an endocrinology department in Xi'an, China. EDTA tubes were used for drawing nine milliliters of peripheral blood.

The sequence was obtained from a female donor with Graves disease. This sequence joins TRBV12-3 or TRBV12-4 and TRBJ1-1; weak D call: TRBD1 (5 bases). Sequenced here: peripheral blood mononuclear cells (PBMCs), sampled when the disease was refractory, from a patient treated with antithyroid drugs. In DNA form, the CDR3 reads TGTGCCATCCGGGGGGTCATGAACACTGAAGCTTTCTTT. Translating it yields CAIRGVMNTEAFF.